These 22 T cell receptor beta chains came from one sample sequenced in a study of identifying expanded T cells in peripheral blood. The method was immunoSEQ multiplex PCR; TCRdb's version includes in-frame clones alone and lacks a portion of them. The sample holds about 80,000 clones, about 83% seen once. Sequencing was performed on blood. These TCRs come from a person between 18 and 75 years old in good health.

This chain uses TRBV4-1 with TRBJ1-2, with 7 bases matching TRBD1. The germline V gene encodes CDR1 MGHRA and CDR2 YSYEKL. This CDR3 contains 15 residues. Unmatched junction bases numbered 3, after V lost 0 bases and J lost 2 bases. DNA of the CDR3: TGCGCCAGCAGCCAAGATCAGGGACAGAACTATGGCTACACCTTC. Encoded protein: CASSQDQGQNYGYTF.

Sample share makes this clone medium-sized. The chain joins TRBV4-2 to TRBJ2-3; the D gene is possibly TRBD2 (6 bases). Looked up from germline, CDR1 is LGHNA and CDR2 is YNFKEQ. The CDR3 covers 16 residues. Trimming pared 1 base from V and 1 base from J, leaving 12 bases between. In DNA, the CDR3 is TGTGCCAGCAGCCAAGGTAGCGGAGTCCGCACAGATACGCAGTATTTT. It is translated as CASSQGSGVRTDTQYF.

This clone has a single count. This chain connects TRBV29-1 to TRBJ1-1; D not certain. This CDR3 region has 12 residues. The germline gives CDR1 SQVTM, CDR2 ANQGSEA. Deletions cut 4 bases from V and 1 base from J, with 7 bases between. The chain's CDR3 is CSVGAGNTEAFF. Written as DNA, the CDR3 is TGCAGCGTTGGCGCCGGGAACACTGAAGCTTTCTTT. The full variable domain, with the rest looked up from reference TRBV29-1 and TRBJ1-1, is SAVISQKPSRDICQRGTSLTIQCQVDSQVTMMFWYRQQPGQSLTLIATANQGSEATYESGFVIDKFPISRPNLTFSTLTVSNMSPEDSSIYLCSVGAGNTEAFFGQGTRLTVV.

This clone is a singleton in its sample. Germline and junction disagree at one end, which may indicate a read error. CDR3 protein: CASKVTLPGQGQNQPQHF. The DNA for the CDR3 is TGTGCAAGTAAAGTTACACTCCCGGGACAGGGACAGAATCAGCCCCAGCATTTT. This chain connects TRBV19 to TRBJ1-5; 9 bases fit TRBD1. CDR1 and CDR2 from the germline V gene are LNHDA and SQIVND (reference sequence). The CDR3 consists of 18 residues.

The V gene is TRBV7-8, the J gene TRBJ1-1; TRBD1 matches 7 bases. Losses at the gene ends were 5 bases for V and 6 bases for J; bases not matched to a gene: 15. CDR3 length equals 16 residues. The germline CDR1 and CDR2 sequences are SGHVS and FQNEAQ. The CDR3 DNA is TGTGCCAGCAGCCCCCGTTCAGGGGGGGCTATCGCTGAAGCTTTCTTT. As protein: CASSPRSGGAIAEAFF. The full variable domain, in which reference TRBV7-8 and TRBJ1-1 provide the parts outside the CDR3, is GAGVSQSPRYKVAKRGQDVALRCDPISGHVSLFWYQQALGQGPEFLTYFQNEAQLDKSGLPSDRFFAERPEGSVSTLKIQRTQQEDSAVYLCASSPRSGGAIAEAFFGQGTRLTVV.

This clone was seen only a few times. DNA for the CDR3: TGTGCCAGCAGCTTACTCTCCGGGACAGCTGGAAACACCATATATTTT. It encodes CASSLLSGTAGNTIYF. V usage is TRBV11-2 and J usage is TRBJ1-3; 7 nucleotides match TRBD1. V lost 2 bases, J lost 2 bases, and 6 bases stayed unmatched. CDR3 length: 16 residues. Germline CDR1 and CDR2: SGHAT and FQNNGV.

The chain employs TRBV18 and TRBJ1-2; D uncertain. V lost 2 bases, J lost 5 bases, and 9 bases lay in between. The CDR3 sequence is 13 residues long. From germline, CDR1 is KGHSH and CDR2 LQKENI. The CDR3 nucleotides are TGTGCCAGCTCACCATCCGGCGAGTATGGCTACACCTTC. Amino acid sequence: CASSPSGEYGYTF.

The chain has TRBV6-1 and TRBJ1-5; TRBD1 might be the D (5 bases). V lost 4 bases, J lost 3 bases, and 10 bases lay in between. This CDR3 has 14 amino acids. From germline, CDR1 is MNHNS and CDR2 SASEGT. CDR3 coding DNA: TGTGCCAGCAGTGGTTCAGGGAACAATCAGCCCCAGCATTTT. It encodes CASSGSGNNQPQHF.

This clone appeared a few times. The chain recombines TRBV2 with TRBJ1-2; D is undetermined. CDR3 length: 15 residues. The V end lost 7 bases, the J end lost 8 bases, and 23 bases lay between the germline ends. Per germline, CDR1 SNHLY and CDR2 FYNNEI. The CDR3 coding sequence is TGTGCCAGCAAGAACTTGGCAGTCCCCCGGGGAGGCTACACCTTC. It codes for CASKNLAVPRGGYTF.

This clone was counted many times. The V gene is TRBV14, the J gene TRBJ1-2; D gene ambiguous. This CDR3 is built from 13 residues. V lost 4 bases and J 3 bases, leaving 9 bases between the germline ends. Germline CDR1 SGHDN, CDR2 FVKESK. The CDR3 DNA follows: TGTGCCAGCAGCCCCGAGCCAGACTATGGCTACACCTTC. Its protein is CASSPEPDYGYTF.

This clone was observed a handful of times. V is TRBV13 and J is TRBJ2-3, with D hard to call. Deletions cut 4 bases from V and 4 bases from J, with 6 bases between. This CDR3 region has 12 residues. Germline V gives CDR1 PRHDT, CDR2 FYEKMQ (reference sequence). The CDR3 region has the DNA TGTGCCAGCAGCTGGAGCGCAGATACGCAGTATTTT. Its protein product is CASSWSADTQYF.

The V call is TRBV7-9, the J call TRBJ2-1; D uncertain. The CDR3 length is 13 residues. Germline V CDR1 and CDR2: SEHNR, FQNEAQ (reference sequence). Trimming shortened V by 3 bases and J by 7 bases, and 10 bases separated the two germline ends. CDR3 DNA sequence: TGTGCCAGCAGCTTCGGCGGAAGAAATGAGCAGTTCTTC. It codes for CASSFGGRNEQFF.

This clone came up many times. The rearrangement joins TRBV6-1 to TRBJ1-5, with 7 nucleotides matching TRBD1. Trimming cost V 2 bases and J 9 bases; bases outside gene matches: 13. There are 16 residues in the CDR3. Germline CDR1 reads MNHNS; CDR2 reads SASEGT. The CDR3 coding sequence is TGTGCCAGCAGTGAACTGGGGACCCAGGGGGAGAGGCCCCAGCATTTT. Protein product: CASSELGTQGERPQHF.

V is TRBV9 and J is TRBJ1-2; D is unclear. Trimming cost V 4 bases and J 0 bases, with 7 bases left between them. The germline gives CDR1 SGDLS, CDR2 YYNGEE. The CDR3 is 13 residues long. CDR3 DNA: TGTGCCAGCAGCCCAAGAGCTAACTATGGCTACACCTTC. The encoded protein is CASSPRANYGYTF. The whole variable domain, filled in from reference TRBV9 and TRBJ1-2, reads DSGVTQTPKHLITATGQRVTLRCSPRSGDLSVYWYQQSLDQGLQFLIQYYNGEERAKGNILERFSAQQFPDLHSELNLSSLELGDSALYFCASSPRANYGYTFGSGTRLTVV.

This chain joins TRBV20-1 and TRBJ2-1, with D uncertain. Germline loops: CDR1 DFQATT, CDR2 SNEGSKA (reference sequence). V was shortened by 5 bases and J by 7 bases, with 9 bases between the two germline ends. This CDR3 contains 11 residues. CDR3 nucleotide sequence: TGCAGTGCTCTAGGGCTGAATGAGCAGTTCTTC. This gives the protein CSALGLNEQFF.

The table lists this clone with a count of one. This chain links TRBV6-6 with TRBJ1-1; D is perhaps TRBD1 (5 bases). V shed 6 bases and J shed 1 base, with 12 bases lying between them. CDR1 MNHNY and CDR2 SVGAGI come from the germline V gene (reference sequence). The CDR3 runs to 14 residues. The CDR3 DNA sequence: TGTGCCAGCAGCGAGACACAGGCGAACACTGAAGCTTTCTTT. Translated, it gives CASSETQANTEAFF.

The CDR3 nucleotides are TGTGCCAGCACCCCTCAGCCTTCCTCCTACGAGCAGTACTTC. It encodes CASTPQPSSYEQYF. The rearrangement uses TRBV6-5 and TRBJ2-7; D is unresolved. CDR3 length: 14 residues. Trimming took 7 bases from V and 0 from J, leaving 13 bases between them. CDR1 MNHEY and CDR2 SVGAGI come from the germline V gene.

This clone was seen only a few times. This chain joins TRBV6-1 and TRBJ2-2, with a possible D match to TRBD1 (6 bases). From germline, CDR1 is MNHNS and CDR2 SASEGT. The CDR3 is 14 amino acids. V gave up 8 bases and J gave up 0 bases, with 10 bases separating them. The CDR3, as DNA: TGTGCCAGCCGGGACACAGCGAACACCGGGGAGCTGTTTTTT. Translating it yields CASRDTANTGELFF.

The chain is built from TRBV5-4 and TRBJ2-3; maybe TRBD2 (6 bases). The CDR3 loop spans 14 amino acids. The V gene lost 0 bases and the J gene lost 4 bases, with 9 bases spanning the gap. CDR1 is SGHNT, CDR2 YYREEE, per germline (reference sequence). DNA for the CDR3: TGTGCCAGCAGCTTGGCCGGGAGTGCAGATACGCAGTATTTT. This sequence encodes CASSLAGSADTQYF.

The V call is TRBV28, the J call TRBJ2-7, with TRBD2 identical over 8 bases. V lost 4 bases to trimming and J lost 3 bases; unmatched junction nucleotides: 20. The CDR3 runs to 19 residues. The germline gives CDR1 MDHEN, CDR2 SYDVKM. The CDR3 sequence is CASSSPGSGSLAEYYEQYF. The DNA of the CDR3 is TGTGCCAGCAGTTCCCCGGGGAGCGGGAGTTTGGCAGAATACTACGAGCAGTACTTC.

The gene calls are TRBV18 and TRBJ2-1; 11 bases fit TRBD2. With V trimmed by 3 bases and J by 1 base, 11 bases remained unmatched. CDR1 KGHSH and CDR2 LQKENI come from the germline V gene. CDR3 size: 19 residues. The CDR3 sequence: CASSPGTSGALRSYNEQFF. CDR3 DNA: TGTGCCAGCTCACCCGGGACTAGCGGCGCTCTACGTTCCTACAATGAGCAGTTCTTC. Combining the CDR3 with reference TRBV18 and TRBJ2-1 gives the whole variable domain NAGVMQNPRHLVRRRGQEARLRCSPMKGHSHVYWYRQLPEEGLKFMVYLQKENIIDESGMPKERFSAEFPKEGPSILRIQQVVRGDSAAYFCASSPGTSGALRSYNEQFFGPGTRLTVL.

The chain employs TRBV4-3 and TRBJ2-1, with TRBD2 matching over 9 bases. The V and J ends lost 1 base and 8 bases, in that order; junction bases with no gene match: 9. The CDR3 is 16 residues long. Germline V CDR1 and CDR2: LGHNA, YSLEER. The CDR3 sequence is CASSQVPGSGRDEQFF. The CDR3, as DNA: TGCGCCAGCAGCCAAGTCCCCGGTAGCGGGAGAGATGAGCAGTTCTTC.